This TCR beta chain was identified during a study of T-cell reconstitution after alpha-beta-depleted transplantation in children. General study points: Elevated TCRbeta diversity at day 60 was traced, in some patients, to surviving recipient T cells and thymic progenitors.

There are a few counts of this clonotype. Its antigen is not identified. Molecular barcoding with unique molecular identifiers was used for the TCRbeta library. TCRdb itself ran the PCR reads through MiXCR, one entry per CDR3 protein. The table has about 200,000 distinct CDR3 sequences, approximately 17% seen once. Trimming left V 4 bases short and J 2 bases short, with 11 bases between. Looked up from germline, CDR1 is SGDLS and CDR2 is YYNGEE. The CDR3 spans 14 residues. The clonotype originates from a male patient aged 2-9 years who had a stem cell transplant for acute lymphoblastic leukemia, so the T cells may come from the graft donor. The sequenced sample was PBMCs, mostly from graft donor cells, obtained 360 days after TCRalphabeta/CD19-depleted stem cell transplant. This chain uses TRBV9 with TRBJ2-3; unclear D gene. In nucleotides, the CDR3 is TGTGCCAGCAGCCCCCCGGATGCCACAGATACGCAGTATTTT. Its protein is CASSPPDATDTQYF.